This T cell receptor beta chain was profiled in a study of tumor-infiltrating lymphocytes in primary liver carcinoma. Extraction of RNA together with DNA used about 17-30 mg of unsorted bulk tissue. Using a constant-region primer together with ProtoScript II reverse transcriptase, TCR beta cDNA was made from around 500 ng of total RNA. Three nested multiplex PCR rounds, a slightly modified ARM-PCR, produced the libraries for TCR beta. From the multiplex PCR reads, TCRdb called clonotypes with MiXCR, one entry per CDR3 protein. This table has some 87,000 distinct CDR3 sequences, approximately 72% appearing once. Points on this clonotype: A read error is possible here, since a much larger clone lies one base away.

This receptor was identified in a man aged 40-55 years with primary liver carcinoma and hepatitis B virus infection. Sequences were obtained from tumor-adjacent normal liver tissue.

The CDR3 loop reads CASSLGDSRSEANVLTF. Written as DNA, the CDR3 is TGTGCCAGCAGCTTGGGCGACAGCCGCTCTGAGGCCAACGTCCTGACTTTC. This chain joins TRBV5-4 and TRBJ2-6, with a tentative D call TRBD1 (5 bases). The germline CDR1 and CDR2 sequences are SGHNT and YYREEE (reference sequence). This CDR3 region has 17 residues.